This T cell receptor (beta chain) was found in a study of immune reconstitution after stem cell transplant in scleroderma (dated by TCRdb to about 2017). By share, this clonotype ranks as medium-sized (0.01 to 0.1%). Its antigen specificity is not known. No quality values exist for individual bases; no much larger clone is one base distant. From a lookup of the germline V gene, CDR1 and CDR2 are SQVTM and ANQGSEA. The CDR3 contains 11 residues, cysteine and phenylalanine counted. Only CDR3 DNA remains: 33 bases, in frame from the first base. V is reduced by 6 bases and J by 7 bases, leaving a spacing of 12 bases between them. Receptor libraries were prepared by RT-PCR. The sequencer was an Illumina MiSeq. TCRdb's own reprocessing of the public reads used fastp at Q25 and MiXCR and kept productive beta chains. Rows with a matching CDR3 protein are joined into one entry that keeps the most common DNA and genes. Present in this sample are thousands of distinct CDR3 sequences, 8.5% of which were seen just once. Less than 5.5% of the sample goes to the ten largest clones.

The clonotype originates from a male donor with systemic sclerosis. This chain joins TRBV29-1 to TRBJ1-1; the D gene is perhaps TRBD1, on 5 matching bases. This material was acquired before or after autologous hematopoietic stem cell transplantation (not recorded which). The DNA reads TGCAGCGTGATGCGGGGGGGTGAAGCTTTCTTT. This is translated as CSVMRGGEAFF.